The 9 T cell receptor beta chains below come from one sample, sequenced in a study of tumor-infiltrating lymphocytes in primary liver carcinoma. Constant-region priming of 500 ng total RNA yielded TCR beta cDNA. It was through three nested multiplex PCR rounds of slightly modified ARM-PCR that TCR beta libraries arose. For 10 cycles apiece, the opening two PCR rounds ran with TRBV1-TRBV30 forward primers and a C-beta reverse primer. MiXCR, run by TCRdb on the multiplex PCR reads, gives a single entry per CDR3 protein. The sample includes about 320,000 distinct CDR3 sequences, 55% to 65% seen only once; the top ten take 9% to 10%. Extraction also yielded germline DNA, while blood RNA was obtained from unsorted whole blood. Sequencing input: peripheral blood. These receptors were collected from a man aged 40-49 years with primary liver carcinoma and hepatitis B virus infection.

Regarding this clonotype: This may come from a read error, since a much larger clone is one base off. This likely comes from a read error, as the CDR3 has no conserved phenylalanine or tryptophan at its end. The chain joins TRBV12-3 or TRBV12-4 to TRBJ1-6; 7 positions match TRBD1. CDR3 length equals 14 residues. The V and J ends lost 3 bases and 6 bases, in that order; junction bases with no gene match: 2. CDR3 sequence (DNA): TGTGCCAGCAGTTTCTCAGGGGGTAATTCACCCCTCCACTAT. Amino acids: CASSFSGGNSPLHY.

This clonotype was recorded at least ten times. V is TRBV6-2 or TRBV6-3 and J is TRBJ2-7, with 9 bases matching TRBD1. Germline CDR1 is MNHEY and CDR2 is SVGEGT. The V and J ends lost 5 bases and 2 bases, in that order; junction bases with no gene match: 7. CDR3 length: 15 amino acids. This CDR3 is CASSPGQGSTYEQYF. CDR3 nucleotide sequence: TGTGCCAGCAGTCCGGGACAGGGCAGTACCTACGAGCAGTACTTC.

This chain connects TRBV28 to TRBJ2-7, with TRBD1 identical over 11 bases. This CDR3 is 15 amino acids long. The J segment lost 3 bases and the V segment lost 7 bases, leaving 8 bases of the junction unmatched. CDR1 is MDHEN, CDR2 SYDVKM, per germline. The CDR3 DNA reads TGTGCCAGCACTCCTGGAGGGACAGGGGGCTACGAGCAGTACTTC. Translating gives CASTPGGTGGYEQYF.

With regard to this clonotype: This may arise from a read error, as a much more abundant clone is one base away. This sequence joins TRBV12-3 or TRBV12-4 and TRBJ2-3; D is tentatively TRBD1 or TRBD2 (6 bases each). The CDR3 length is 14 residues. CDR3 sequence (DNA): TGTGCCAGCAATTTATCGGGGGCAGGAGATACGCAGTATTTT. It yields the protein CASNLSGAGDTQYF.

For the CDR3, the DNA is TGCGCCAGCAGCCAAGAGAGTAGCGGGAGCGAGCAGTACTTC. The encoded protein is CASSQESSGSEQYF. The gene calls are TRBV4-1 and TRBJ2-7; 9 bases align to TRBD2. CDR1 is MGHRA, CDR2 YSYEKL, per germline. This CDR3 spans 14 amino acids. Unmatched junction bases numbered 3, after V lost 0 bases and J lost 6 bases.

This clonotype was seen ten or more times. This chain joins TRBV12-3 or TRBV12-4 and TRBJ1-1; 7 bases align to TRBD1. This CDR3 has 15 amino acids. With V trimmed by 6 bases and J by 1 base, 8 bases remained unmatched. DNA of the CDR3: TGTGCCAGCAGCCGTAATAGACAGGGGAACACTGAAGCTTTCTTT. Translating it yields CASSRNRQGNTEAFF.

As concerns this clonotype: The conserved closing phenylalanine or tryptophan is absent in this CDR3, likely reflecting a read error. CDR3 amino acids: CASSYGTGVWEQYL. CDR3 DNA sequence: TGTGCCAGCAGCTATGGGACAGGGGTCTGGGAGCAGTACCTC. The rearrangement uses TRBV11-1 and TRBJ2-7, with TRBD1 matching 10 bases. Trimming took 4 bases from V and 7 from J; bases not matched to a gene: 7. Per the germline V gene, CDR1 is SGHAT and CDR2 is FQDESV (reference sequence). This CDR3 comprises 14 residues.

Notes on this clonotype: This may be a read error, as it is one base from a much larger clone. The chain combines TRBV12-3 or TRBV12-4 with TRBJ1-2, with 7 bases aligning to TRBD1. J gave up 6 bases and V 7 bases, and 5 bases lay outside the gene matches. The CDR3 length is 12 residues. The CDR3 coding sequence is TGTGCCAGCAATCTAGACAGGGATGGCTACACCTTC. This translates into CASNLDRDGYTF.

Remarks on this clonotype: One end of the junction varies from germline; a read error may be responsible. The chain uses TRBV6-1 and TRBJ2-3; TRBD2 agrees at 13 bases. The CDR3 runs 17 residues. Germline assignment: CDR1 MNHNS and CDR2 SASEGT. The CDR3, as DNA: TGTGCCAGCAGTGTGGGGACTAGCGGGATGGGCACAGATAGGCAGTATTTT. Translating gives CASSVGTSGMGTDRQYF.